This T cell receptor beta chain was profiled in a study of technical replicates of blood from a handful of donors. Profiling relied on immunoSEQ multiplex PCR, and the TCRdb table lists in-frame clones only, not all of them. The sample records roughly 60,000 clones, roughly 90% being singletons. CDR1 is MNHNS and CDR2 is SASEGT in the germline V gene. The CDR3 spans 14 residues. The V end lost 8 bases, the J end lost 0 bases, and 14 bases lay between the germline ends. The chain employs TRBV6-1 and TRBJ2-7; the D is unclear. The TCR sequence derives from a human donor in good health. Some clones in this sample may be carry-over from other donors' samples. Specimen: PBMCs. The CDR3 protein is CASSPPRSSYEQYF. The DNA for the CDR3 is TGTGCCAGCTCCCCCCCGCGGAGCTCCTACGAGCAGTACTTC.